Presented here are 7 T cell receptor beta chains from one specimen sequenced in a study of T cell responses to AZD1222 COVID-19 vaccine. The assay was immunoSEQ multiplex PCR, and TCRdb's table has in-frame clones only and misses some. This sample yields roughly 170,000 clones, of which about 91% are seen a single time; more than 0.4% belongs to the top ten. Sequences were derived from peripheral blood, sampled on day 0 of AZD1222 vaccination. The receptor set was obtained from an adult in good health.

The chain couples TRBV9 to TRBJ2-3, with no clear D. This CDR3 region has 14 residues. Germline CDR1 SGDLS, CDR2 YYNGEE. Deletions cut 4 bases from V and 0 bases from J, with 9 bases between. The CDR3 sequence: CASSTFKSTDTQYF. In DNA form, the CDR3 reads TGTGCCAGCAGCACCTTCAAAAGCACAGATACGCAGTATTTT.

The CDR3 DNA reads as TGTGCCAGCTCAGCCCCTCAAGGGATAGGGGGCAGAGAGACCCAGTACTTC. Protein: CASSAPQGIGGRETQYF. The chain couples TRBV18 to TRBJ2-5; 7 bases line up with TRBD1. CDR1 and CDR2 (germline): KGHSH, LQKENI. V shed 5 bases and J 4 bases; nucleotides not matched to a gene: 16. CDR3 size: 17 residues.

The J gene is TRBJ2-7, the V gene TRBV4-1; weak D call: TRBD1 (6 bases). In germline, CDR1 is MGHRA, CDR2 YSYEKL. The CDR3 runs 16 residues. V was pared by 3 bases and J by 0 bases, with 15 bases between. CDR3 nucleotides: TGCGCCAGCAGCCAGGGGGCCCCCCCTGGCTCCTACGAGCAGTACTTC. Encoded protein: CASSQGAPPGSYEQYF.

The CDR3 nucleotides read TGTGCCAGCAGTCCTAACTCAGGGGTCGGCGGAGGCTACACCTTC. Translating it yields CASSPNSGVGGGYTF. The chain uses TRBV27 and TRBJ1-2; D might be TRBD1 (6 bases). The germline V gene has CDR1 MNHEY and CDR2 SMNVEV (reference sequence). With 5 bases removed from V and 8 bases from J, the gap between germline ends came to 21 bases. The CDR3 is 15 residues long.

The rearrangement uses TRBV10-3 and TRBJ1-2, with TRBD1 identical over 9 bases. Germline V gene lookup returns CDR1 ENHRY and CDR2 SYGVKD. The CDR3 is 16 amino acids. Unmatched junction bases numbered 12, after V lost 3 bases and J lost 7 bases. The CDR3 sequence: CAISDPSGTGRSGYTF. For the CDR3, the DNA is TGTGCCATCAGTGATCCCTCCGGGACAGGGCGGTCTGGCTACACCTTC.

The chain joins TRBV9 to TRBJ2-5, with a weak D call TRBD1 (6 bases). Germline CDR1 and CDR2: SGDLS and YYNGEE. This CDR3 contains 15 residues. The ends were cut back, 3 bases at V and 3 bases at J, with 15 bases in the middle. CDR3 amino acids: CASSEGGGSEETQYF. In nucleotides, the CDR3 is TGTGCCAGCAGCGAGGGTGGGGGCTCCGAAGAGACCCAGTACTTC.

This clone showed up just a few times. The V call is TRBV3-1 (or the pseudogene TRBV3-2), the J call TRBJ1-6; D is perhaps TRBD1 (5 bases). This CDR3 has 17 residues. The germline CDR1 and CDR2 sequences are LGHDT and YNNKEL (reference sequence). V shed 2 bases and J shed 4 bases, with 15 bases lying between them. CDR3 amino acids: CASSQYQGPIYNSPLHF. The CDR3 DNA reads TGTGCCAGCAGCCAATATCAGGGTCCCATATATAATTCACCCCTCCACTTT.